Sequencing of this T cell receptor (beta chain) was carried out in a study of neurological immune-mediated disorders. This clonotype showed up many times. Its antigen remains unknown. CDR3 length: 15 residues. V shed 3 bases and J shed 3 bases, with 14 bases lying between them. Per germline, CDR1 KGHSH and CDR2 LQKENI. The study used blood bank volunteers in Maryland, USA, as healthy controls. The study's findings and limits: No expanded-clone CDR3 amino acid sequence recurred across subjects, suggesting private TCR-beta repertoires.

Synthesis of cDNA was carried out by template-switch 5'RACE. The reaction used 10-nucleotide random UMIs. TCRdb processed the 5' RACE reads anew with MiXCR; each CDR3 protein has one entry. This table has tens of thousands of distinct CDR3 sequences, under 10% appearing once. Specimen: PBMCs. The gene calls are TRBV18 and TRBJ1-1, with D unresolved. The TCR originated in a man aged 45 to 65 in good health. CDR3 DNA: TGTGCCAGCTCACCGACGGCGCCCGGGTACACTGAAGCTTTCTTT. It encodes CASSPTAPGYTEAFF.